This T cell receptor beta chain comes out of a study of control samples from healthy donors and cancer patients. Using immunoSEQ multiplex PCR, the repertoire was profiled, and TCRdb retains in-frame clones only, with some absent. The sample has 45,000 to 55,000 clones, 93% seen once; the top ten hold around a quarter. Germline V gives CDR1 KGHDR, CDR2 SFDVKD. V lost 3 bases and J lost 2; bases outside the gene matches: 5. This CDR3 contains 16 residues. V usage is TRBV24-1 and J usage is TRBJ2-3, with 9 bases identical to TRBD2. Sequencing was carried out using PBMCs. The receptor's source is a woman aged 45-65 years with head and neck cancer. Here the CDR3 DNA reads TGTGCCACCAGTGATCCCAGCGGGAGGTTCACAGATACGCAGTATTTT. It translates to CATSDPSGRFTDTQYF.